Following are 8 T cell receptor beta chains from one sample sequenced in a study of regulatory T cells in long-lasting Graves disease. Arm-PCR of CDR3 regions and iRepertoire HTBI primers were the basis on which TCR beta libraries were built. TCRdb reprocessed the multiplex PCR reads with MiXCR, giving one entry per CDR3 protein. The data show about 620,000 distinct CDR3 sequences, about 15% seen once. The time point here: newly diagnosed GD, antithyroid drugs for less than 3 months. PBMC-derived RNA was used for the TCR library. These data also formed part of another study, on T cells in Graves' hyperthyroidism and ophthalmopathy.

This material consisted of peripheral blood mononuclear cells (PBMCs), taken at new diagnosis, from a patient treated with antithyroid drugs. Receptors were obtained from a woman under 40 with Graves disease.

Many counts were recorded for this clonotype. At one boundary the junction diverges from the germline segment, which might be a read error. V usage is TRBV14 and J usage is TRBJ2-3; D is uncertain. CDR3 length equals 12 residues. Germline V gene lookup returns CDR1 SGHDN and CDR2 FVKESK. The CDR3 nucleotides are TGCGCCAGCAGCCAAGTAGGGGATACGCAGTATTTT. It translates to CASSQVGDTQYF.

This clonotype turned up a few times. The V gene is TRBV6-1, the J gene TRBJ2-6; no clear D gene. Germline values: CDR1 MNHNS, CDR2 SASEGT. This CDR3 is 15 amino acids long. V lost 6 bases and J 0 bases, leaving 9 bases between the germline ends. CDR3 sequence reads: CASRSQFSGANVLTF. For the CDR3, the DNA is TGTGCCAGCAGGTCGCAGTTCTCTGGGGCCAACGTCCTGACTTTC.

Many counts were recorded for this clonotype. The V and J genes are TRBV28 and TRBJ1-2, with D perhaps TRBD1 (6 bases). Germline assignment: CDR1 MDHEN and CDR2 SYDVKM. This CDR3 has 13 amino acids. Trimming pared 5 bases from V and 3 bases from J, leaving 10 bases between. The CDR3 spells CASSPYRDYGYTF. The CDR3 DNA follows: TGTGCCAGCAGTCCATACAGGGACTATGGCTACACCTTC.

This clonotype was seen a handful of times. V and J are TRBV18 and TRBJ2-1; a weak D match, TRBD2 (5 bases). Germline CDR1 and CDR2: KGHSH and LQKENI. CDR3 length: 15 residues. The ends were cut back, 3 bases at V and 0 bases at J, with 9 bases in the middle. The CDR3 loop reads CASSPSESSYNEQFF. The CDR3, as DNA: TGTGCCAGCTCACCTAGCGAGAGCTCCTACAATGAGCAGTTCTTC.

The sample holds many counts of this clonotype. This sequence joins TRBV2 and TRBJ1-4; no clear D gene. From germline, CDR1 is SNHLY and CDR2 FYNNEI. The CDR3 totals 14 residues. Trimming stripped 5 bases from V and 0 bases from J, with 7 bases between. CDR3 amino acids: CASSRDATNEKLFF. DNA of the CDR3: TGTGCCAGCAGTAGGGATGCAACTAATGAAAAACTGTTTTTT.

This clonotype was recorded once. The CDR3, as DNA: TGTGCCAGCACGAAATGGAACACTGAAGCTTTCTTT. Its protein is CASTKWNTEAFF. The J gene is TRBJ1-1, the V gene TRBV12-3 or TRBV12-4; D is undetermined. The CDR3 extends over 12 amino acids. Trimming removed 7 bases at V and 1 base at J, with 7 bases between.

The chain employs TRBV6-1 and TRBJ2-1; D might be TRBD2 (5 bases). Per germline, CDR1 MNHNS and CDR2 SASEGT. The germline V and J ends were trimmed by 6 bases and 16 bases, with 22 bases remaining between them. This CDR3 contains 13 residues. CDR3 nucleotides: TGTGCCAGCAGACGTACTGAGAGGACTCCCACTTTCTTC. Translation: CASRRTERTPTFF.

The chain joins TRBV27 to TRBJ1-1; 10 bases map to TRBD1. Germline values: CDR1 MNHEY, CDR2 SMNVEV (reference sequence). After removal of 2 bases from V and 5 bases from J, the junction contained 8 bases not matched to a gene. The CDR3 runs to 16 residues. The CDR3 reads CASSLADRGRRTEAFF. CDR3 sequence (DNA): TGTGCCAGCAGTTTAGCCGACAGGGGGCGCCGGACTGAAGCTTTCTTT.